This TCR beta chain was observed in a study of shared clonotypes between healthy human individuals. Study details: The study used three CD4 naive, three CD4 memory, two CD8 naive and one CD8 memory plate per donor.

The protocol was immunoSEQ multiplex PCR, while the TCRdb copy is restricted to in-frame clones and leaves out a portion. The table records under 1 million clones, 90% to 97% of them present only once. Naive CD8 cells were CD45RO-negative, positively selected for CCR7, excluding terminally differentiated effector memory CD45RA+ cells. J gave up 7 bases and V 4 bases, and 13 bases lay outside the gene matches. From germline, CDR1 is MGHRA and CDR2 YSYEKL. The CDR3 totals 16 residues. Whole-study findings and limits: Larger estimated richness was generally seen in naive subsets than in memory subsets. Exclusively blood specimens were collected; tissue repertoires likely differ.

Concerning this clone itself: Its antigen is unidentified.

Sequenced input: naive CD8+ T cells sorted from blood. This chain joins TRBV4-1 and TRBJ2-1, with TRBD1 matching over 7 bases. The TCR sequence derives from a man between 25 and 39 years old in good health. CDR3 sequence reads: CASSPPTGETTNEQFF. The CDR3 nucleotides are TGCGCCAGCAGCCCCCCTACAGGGGAGACAACGAATGAGCAGTTCTTC.